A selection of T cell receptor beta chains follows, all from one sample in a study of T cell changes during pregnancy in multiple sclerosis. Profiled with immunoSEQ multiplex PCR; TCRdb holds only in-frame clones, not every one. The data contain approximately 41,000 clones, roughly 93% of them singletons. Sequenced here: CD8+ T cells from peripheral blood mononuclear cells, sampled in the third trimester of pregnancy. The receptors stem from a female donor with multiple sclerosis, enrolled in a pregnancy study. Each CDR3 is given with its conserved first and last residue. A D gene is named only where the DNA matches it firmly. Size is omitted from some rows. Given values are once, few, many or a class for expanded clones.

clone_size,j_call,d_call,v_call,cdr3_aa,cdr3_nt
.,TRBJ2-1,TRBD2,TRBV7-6,CASSLRLASYNEQFF,TGTGCCAGCAGCTTGAGACTAGCGTCCTACAATGAGCAGTTCTTC
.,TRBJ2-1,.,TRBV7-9,CARQPPGDDEQFF,TGTGCCAGGCAACCTCCCGGAGACGATGAGCAGTTCTTC
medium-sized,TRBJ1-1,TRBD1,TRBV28,CASSLSGGTEAFF,TGTGCCAGCAGTTTATCAGGGGGCACAGAAGCTTTCTTT
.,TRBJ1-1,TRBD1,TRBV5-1,CASSLGQGEFF,TGCGCCAGCAGCCTCGGACAGGGGGAATTCTTT
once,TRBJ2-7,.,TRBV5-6,CASSLGHPSYEQYF,TGTGCCAGCAGCTTGGGGCACCCTAGCTACGAGCAGTACTTC
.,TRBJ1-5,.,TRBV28,CASSLGSSQHF,TGTGCCAGCAGCCTAGGATCGTCCCAGCATTTT
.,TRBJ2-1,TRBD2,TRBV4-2,CASSQEFGGFYNEQFF,TGTGCCAGCAGCCAAGAATTCGGGGGGTTCTACAATGAGCAGTTCTTC
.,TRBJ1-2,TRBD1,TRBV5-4,CASRNIRGQGARGYTF,TGTGCCAGCAGGAATATACGGGGACAGGGGGCGCGGGGCTACACCTTC
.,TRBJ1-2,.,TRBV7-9,CASSLQGPYGYTF,TGTGCCAGCAGCTTACAGGGGCCCTATGGCTACACCTTC
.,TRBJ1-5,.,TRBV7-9,CASSNLTGLQPQHF,TGTGCCAGCAGCAACCTAACAGGGTTGCAGCCCCAGCATTTT
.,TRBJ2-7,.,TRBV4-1,CASSQGGGYYEQYF,TGCGCCAGCAGCCAAGGAGGGGGATACTACGAGCAGTACTTC
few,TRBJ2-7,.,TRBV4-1,CASSQDPGYYEQYF,TGCGCCAGCAGCCAAGATCCAGGTTACTACGAGCAGTACTTC
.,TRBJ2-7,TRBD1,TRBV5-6,CASGQGQGSYEQYF,TGTGCCAGCGGCCAGGGACAGGGTTCCTACGAGCAGTACTTC
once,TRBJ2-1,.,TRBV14,CASSQERGPTYNEQFF,TGTGCCAGCAGCCAAGAGCGGGGCCCAACCTACAATGAGCAGTTCTTC
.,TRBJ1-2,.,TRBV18,CASSPTQGTDGYTF,TGTGCCAGCTCACCAACACAGGGTACGGATGGCTACACCTTC
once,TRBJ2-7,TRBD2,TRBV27,CASSLRAGGPGSWYEQYF,TGTGCCAGCAGTTTAAGGGCGGGAGGGCCCGGTAGTTGGTACGAGCAGTACTTC
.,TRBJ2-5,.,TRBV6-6,CASSFSQTGETQYF,TGTGCCAGCAGTTTCTCCCAGACTGGAGAGACCCAGTACTTC
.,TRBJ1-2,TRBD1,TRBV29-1,CSVGPTGADSGYGYTF,TGCAGCGTTGGACCAACAGGGGCCGATTCGGGGTATGGCTACACCTTC
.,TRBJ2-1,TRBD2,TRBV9,CASSVPGTSGNEQFF,TGTGCCAGCAGCGTCCCAGGGACTAGCGGCAATGAGCAGTTCTTC
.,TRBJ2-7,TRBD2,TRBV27,CASSLSTGGGYEQYF,TGTGCCAGCAGTTTATCGACGGGAGGGGGTTACGAGCAGTACTTC
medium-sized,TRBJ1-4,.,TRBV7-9,CASSLGALDEKLFF,TGTGCCAGCAGCTTAGGAGCCTTGGATGAAAAACTGTTTTTT
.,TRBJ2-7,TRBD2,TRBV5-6,CASSLGLAGVREQYF,TGTGCCAGCAGCTTAGGACTAGCGGGAGTACGCGAGCAGTACTTC
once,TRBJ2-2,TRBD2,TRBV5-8,CASSFAGLSSDTGELFF,TGTGCCAGCAGCTTTGCGGGACTATCGAGTGACACCGGGGAGCTGTTTTTT
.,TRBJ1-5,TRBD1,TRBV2,CASSNHRGNQPQHF,TGTGCCAGCAGTAACCACAGGGGGAATCAGCCCCAGCATTTT
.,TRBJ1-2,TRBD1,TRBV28,CASSLAGQGLNYGYTF,TGTGCCAGCAGTTTAGCCGGACAGGGCCTCAACTATGGCTACACCTTC
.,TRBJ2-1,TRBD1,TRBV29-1,CSARDRVKNEQFF,TGCAGCGCCCGGGACAGGGTGAAAAATGAGCAGTTCTTC
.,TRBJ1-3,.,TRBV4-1,CASSPPTGNTIYF,TGCGCCAGCAGCCCACCTACTGGAAACACCATATATTTT
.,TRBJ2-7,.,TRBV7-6,CASSLDVPSSYEQYF,TGTGCCAGCAGCTTAGACGTACCGAGCTCCTACGAGCAGTACTTC
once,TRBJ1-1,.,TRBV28,CASSLSGNTEAFF,TGTGCCAGCAGTTTATCAGGGAACACTGAAGCTTTCTTT
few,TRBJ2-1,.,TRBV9,CASSDSLRLGNEQFF,TGTGCCAGCAGCGACTCCCTAAGACTGGGCAATGAGCAGTTCTTC
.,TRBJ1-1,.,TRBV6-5,CASSYSAGRLNTEAFF,TGTGCCAGCAGTTACTCGGCAGGAAGACTGAACACTGAAGCTTTCTTT
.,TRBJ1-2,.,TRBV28,CASSTLTGFRGYTF,TGTGCCAGCAGTACTCTAACAGGGTTCAGGGGCTACACCTTC
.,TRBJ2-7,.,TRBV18,CASSPPGTNYEQYF,TGTGCCAGCTCACCACCCGGGACAAACTACGAGCAGTACTTC
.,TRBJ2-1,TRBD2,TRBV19,CASSIVLAGGRNNEQFF,TGTGCCAGTAGTATAGTTCTAGCGGGAGGTCGGAACAATGAGCAGTTCTTC
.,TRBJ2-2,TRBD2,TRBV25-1,CASSEWFASGNTGELFF,TGTGCCAGCAGTGAATGGTTTGCTAGCGGAAACACCGGGGAGCTGTTTTTT
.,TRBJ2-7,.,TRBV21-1,CASSKPAMGAGVYYEQYF,TGTGCCAGCAGCAAACCCGCTATGGGAGCGGGAGTATACTACGAGCAGTACTTC
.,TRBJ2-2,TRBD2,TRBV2,CASSGPWEGLTGELFF,TGTGCCAGCAGTGGGCCGTGGGAGGGCCTAACCGGGGAGCTGTTTTTT
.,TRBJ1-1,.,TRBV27,CASRLLGATEAFF,TGTGCCAGCAGACTCCTAGGGGCCACTGAAGCTTTCTTT
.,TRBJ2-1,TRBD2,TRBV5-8,CASSLEREGREQFF,TGTGCCAGCAGCTTGGAGCGGGAGGGCCGCGAGCAGTTCTTC
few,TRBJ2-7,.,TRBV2,CATKDKIYEQYF,TGTGCCACCAAAGACAAAATCTACGAGCAGTACTTC
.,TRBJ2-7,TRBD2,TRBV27,CASSLGLAGYEQYF,TGTGCCAGCAGTTTAGGGCTAGCGGGGTACGAGCAGTACTTC
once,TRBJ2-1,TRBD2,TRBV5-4,CASSLVVAGGNEQFF,TGTGCCAGCAGCTTGGTGGTAGCGGGCGGCAATGAGCAGTTCTTC
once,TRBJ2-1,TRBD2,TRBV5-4,CASSYSGRTNEQFF,TGTGCCAGCAGTTATAGCGGGAGGACCAATGAGCAGTTCTTC
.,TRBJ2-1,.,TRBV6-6,CASSPLVDNEQFF,TGTGCCAGCAGTCCCCTAGTGGACAATGAGCAGTTCTTC
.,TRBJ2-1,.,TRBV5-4,CASSVSSSYNEQFF,TGTGCCAGCAGCGTTAGCAGCTCCTACAATGAGCAGTTCTTC
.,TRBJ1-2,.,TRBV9,CASSVGGAGEGYTF,TGTGCCAGCAGCGTGGGGGGGGCAGGGGAAGGCTACACCTTC
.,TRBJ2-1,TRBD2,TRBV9,CASAALAGISYNEQFF,TGTGCCAGCGCAGCTCTAGCGGGGATCTCCTACAATGAGCAGTTCTTC
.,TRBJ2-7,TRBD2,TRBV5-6,CASSLGLAGLDEQYF,TGTGCCAGCAGCTTGGGACTAGCGGGACTCGACGAGCAGTACTTC
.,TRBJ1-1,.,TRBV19,CASSMAAPPLNTEAFF,TGTGCCAGTAGTATGGCGGCACCCCCCTTGAACACTGAAGCTTTCTTT
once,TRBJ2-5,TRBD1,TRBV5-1,CASSGEGGGQETQYF,TGCGCCAGCAGTGGGGAAGGGGGCGGACAAGAGACCCAGTACTTC
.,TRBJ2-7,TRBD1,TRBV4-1,CASSQDKGTGYYEQYF,TGCGCCAGCAGCCAAGATAAAGGGACAGGATACTACGAGCAGTACTTC
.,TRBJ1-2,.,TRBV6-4,CASSDSEDSSGYTF,TGTGCCAGCAGTGACTCGGAAGACAGTAGTGGCTACACCTTC
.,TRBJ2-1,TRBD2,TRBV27,CASSTGTSGRHEQFF,TGTGCCAGCAGCACCGGGACTAGCGGGAGGCATGAGCAGTTCTTC